This TCR beta chain is from a study of response to subunit inactivated influenza vaccine. Overall study findings and caveats: New T cells are recruited in small numbers by each seasonal influenza vaccination, according to the authors' suggestion.

The sample holds a few counts of this clonotype. Its cognate antigen is unknown. TCRdb reprocessed the RT-PCR reads via MiXCR and lists one record per CDR3 protein. This sample has under 850,000 distinct CDR3 sequences, with around a sixth found just once. The germline V gene has CDR1 MNHNS and CDR2 SASEGT. With 7 bases removed from V and 5 bases from J, the gap between germline ends came to 17 bases. The CDR3 has 14 residues. The TCR sequence derives from a man between 50 and 59 years old who received an inactivated influenza vaccine. The chain joins TRBV6-1 to TRBJ1-2; D is unresolved. This sample comprised PBMCs from blood, obtained roughly 5 days after vaccination. The DNA for the CDR3 is TGTGCCAGCAAGGGCGGGTCGGAACTGTATGGCTACACCTTC. It encodes CASKGGSELYGYTF.